A single sample gave rise to the 18 T cell receptor beta chains below, sequenced in a study of CD8+ T cells in alopecia areata. It was cDNA, reverse transcribed from extracted RNA, that served as the sequencing template. Produced via immunoSEQ multiplex PCR; TCRdb's table is partial and in-frame only. The profile shows about 110,000 clones, around 55% of them singletons. The sample taken for sequencing was CD8+ T cells sorted from blood. The receptors come from a human donor in good health.

V is TRBV25-1 and J is TRBJ2-3; 9 bases align to TRBD2. V lost 4 bases and J lost 1; bases outside the gene matches: 3. There are 15 residues in the CDR3. Looked up from germline, CDR1 is MGHDK and CDR2 is SYGVNS. The CDR3 protein is CASSASGVRTDTQYF. The CDR3 nucleotides are TGTGCCAGCAGTGCTAGCGGGGTACGCACAGATACGCAGTATTTT.

This clone has just a few counts. The chain has TRBV28 and TRBJ2-7; 8 positions agree with TRBD1. With 3 bases clipped from V and 5 bases from J, the junction kept 6 bases outside the gene matches. Germline V gene data show CDR1 as MDHEN and CDR2 as SYDVKM. The CDR3 sequence is 14 residues long. The CDR3 bases are TGTGCCAGCAGTTTGTGGGACAGGATAAACGAGCAGTACTTC. Its protein product is CASSLWDRINEQYF.

V and J are TRBV4-2 and TRBJ1-6, with D unresolved. Germline lookup yields CDR1 LGHNA and CDR2 YNFKEQ. This CDR3 has 18 residues. With 4 bases removed from V and 0 bases from J, the gap between germline ends came to 16 bases. CDR3 amino acids: CASSRSSSRSSYNSPLHF. In DNA, the CDR3 is TGTGCCAGCAGCCGGTCTTCTTCCCGAAGCTCCTATAATTCACCCCTCCACTTT.

In this sample, this clone turned up a few times. V usage is TRBV7-9 and J usage is TRBJ1-2; 8 bases are a match to TRBD1. J lost 4 bases, V lost 5 bases, and 6 bases had no gene match. Germline assignment: CDR1 SEHNR and CDR2 FQNEAQ (reference sequence). The CDR3 has 14 residues. This chain's CDR3 is CASSTGQETYGYTF. The CDR3 nucleotides read TGTGCCAGCAGCACGGGACAGGAGACCTATGGCTACACCTTC.

The chain employs TRBV4-2 and TRBJ2-7; 9 bases align to TRBD1. Germline loops: CDR1 LGHNA, CDR2 YNFKEQ. The J segment lost 4 bases and the V segment lost 3 bases, leaving 16 bases of the junction unmatched. The CDR3 covers 18 residues. The CDR3 protein is CASSQEGVLGQGIYEQYF. The CDR3 coding sequence is TGTGCCAGCAGCCAGGAAGGGGTCCTGGGACAGGGTATTTACGAGCAGTACTTC.

There are a few counts of this clone. The chain carries TRBV9 and TRBJ1-6; D is unresolved. The CDR3 loop spans 12 amino acids. The germline CDR1 and CDR2 sequences are SGDLS and YYNGEE. Trimming removed 3 bases at V and 10 bases at J, with 8 bases between. The CDR3: CASSDLGSPLHF. CDR3 DNA: TGTGCCAGCAGCGATCTGGGGTCACCCCTCCACTTT.

The genes are TRBV6-5 and TRBJ2-5; no clear D gene. There are 14 residues in the CDR3. Looked up from germline, CDR1 is MNHEY and CDR2 is SVGAGI. V dropped 0 bases and J dropped 4 bases, with 9 bases sitting between them. DNA of the CDR3: TGTGCCAGCAGTTACTCGGGAAGGCGAGAGACCCAGTACTTC. This encodes CASSYSGRRETQYF.

This clone has a handful of counts. The CDR3 sequence: CASSSQTGRGTEAFF. The CDR3 DNA follows: TGTGCCAGCAGTTCCCAGACAGGGAGGGGGACTGAAGCTTTCTTT. The chain employs TRBV25-1 and TRBJ1-1; 7 bases map to TRBD1. Germline values: CDR1 MGHDK, CDR2 SYGVNS. V dropped 5 bases and J dropped 5; count of bases not matched to a gene: 11. The CDR3 covers 15 residues.

The rearrangement joins TRBV30 to TRBJ2-7, with 11 bases that match TRBD1. CDR1 and CDR2 from the germline V gene are GTSNPN and SVGIG (reference sequence). This CDR3 contains 13 residues. The V and J ends lost 5 bases and 4 bases, in that order; junction bases with no gene match: 4. As DNA, the CDR3 is TGTGCCTGGTCCGGGACAGGGGGGTACGAGCAGTACTTC. Its protein is CAWSGTGGYEQYF.

This CDR3 reads CAWTEDISNQPQHF. CDR3 bases: TGTGCCTGGACTGAGGATATTAGCAATCAGCCCCAGCATTTT. This rearrangement joins TRBV30 to TRBJ1-5; D not resolved. V lost 4 bases to trimming and J lost 0 bases, with 10 bases between them. CDR1 is GTSNPN and CDR2 is SVGIG in the germline V gene (reference sequence). The CDR3 sequence is 14 residues long.

The sample holds a few counts of this clone. Other DNA sequences in this specimen translate into the identical CDR3. V and J are TRBV29-1 and TRBJ2-2; D unclear. The CDR3 covers 12 residues. With 1 base removed from V and 4 bases from J, the gap between germline ends came to 4 bases. CDR1 is SQVTM and CDR2 is ANQGSEA in the germline V gene. CDR3 sequence: CSVEGGTGELFF. In nucleotides, the CDR3 is TGCAGCGTTGAAGGAGGCACCGGGGAGCTGTTTTTT.

This clone was recorded a few times. This chain joins TRBV7-9 and TRBJ1-1, with D unclear. The V and J ends lost 7 bases and 1 base respectively, with 16 bases between them. Germline V CDR1 and CDR2: SEHNR, FQNEAQ (reference sequence). The CDR3 has 15 residues. The CDR3: CASTWIGRGNTEAFF. DNA of the CDR3: TGTGCCAGCACTTGGATCGGCCGGGGGAACACTGAAGCTTTCTTT.

A few counts support this clone. The chain has TRBV7-9 and TRBJ2-3; 9 bases agree with TRBD2. CDR1 SEHNR and CDR2 FQNEAQ come from the germline V gene (reference sequence). V lost 1 base and J lost 2; bases outside the gene matches: 7. The CDR3 loop spans 17 amino acids. The CDR3 loop is CASSLDLSGGFTDTQYF. The CDR3 DNA reads TGTGCCAGCAGCTTAGATCTTAGCGGGGGCTTCACAGATACGCAGTATTTT. The full variable domain, rest sourced from reference TRBV7-9 and TRBJ2-3, is DTGVSQNPRHKITKRGQNVTFRCDPISEHNRLYWYRQTLGQGPEFLTYFQNEAQLEKSRLLSDRFSAERPKGSFSTLEIQRTEQGDSAMYLCASSLDLSGGFTDTQYFGPGTRLTVL.

This clone appeared a few times. This chain joins TRBV4-2 and TRBJ2-5; TRBD2 agrees at 9 bases. V lost 0 bases and J lost 4; bases outside the gene matches: 3. Per germline, CDR1 LGHNA and CDR2 YNFKEQ. The CDR3 sequence is 15 residues long. CDR3 nucleotides: TGTGCCAGCAGCCAAGAGCGGGGGGGCAGAGAGACCCAGTACTTC. It codes for CASSQERGGRETQYF.

This clone was observed once. The chain couples TRBV7-8 to TRBJ2-3; tentative D call: TRBD1 (5 bases). Trimming pared 2 bases from V and 0 bases from J, leaving 6 bases between. Germline CDR1 reads SGHVS; CDR2 reads FQNEAQ. The CDR3 is 14 residues long. Written as DNA, the CDR3 is TGTGCCAGCAGCTTAAGGGGTAGCACAGATACGCAGTATTTT. Translating gives CASSLRGSTDTQYF.

The rearrangement uses TRBV6-1 and TRBJ1-2, with D tentatively TRBD1 (5 bases). V was pared by 3 bases and J by 2 bases, with 16 bases between. The CDR3 extends over 16 amino acids. Germline loops: CDR1 MNHNS, CDR2 SASEGT. The CDR3 loop is CASSDLMRGINYGYTF. CDR3 bases: TGTGCCAGCAGTGACCTCATGCGGGGGATAAACTATGGCTACACCTTC.

The chain employs TRBV4-3 and TRBJ2-3; D remains unclear. The CDR3 consists of 15 residues. The germline V gene encodes CDR1 LGHNA and CDR2 YSLEER. V was clipped by 0 bases and J by 2 bases, with 9 bases between them. The CDR3 DNA sequence: TGCGCCAGCAGCCAAGATATTATCCCCACAGATACGCAGTATTTT. Amino acid sequence: CASSQDIIPTDTQYF.

DNA for the CDR3: TGTGCCAGCAGTCGGACAGGGTGGTCGGGCTACACCTTC. Translated: CASSRTGWSGYTF. V gene TRBV28 combines with J gene TRBJ1-2; 8 nucleotides line up with TRBD1. The CDR3 is made up of 13 amino acids. V lost 5 bases and J lost 8; bases outside the gene matches: 7. Germline CDR1 reads MDHEN; CDR2 reads SYDVKM.